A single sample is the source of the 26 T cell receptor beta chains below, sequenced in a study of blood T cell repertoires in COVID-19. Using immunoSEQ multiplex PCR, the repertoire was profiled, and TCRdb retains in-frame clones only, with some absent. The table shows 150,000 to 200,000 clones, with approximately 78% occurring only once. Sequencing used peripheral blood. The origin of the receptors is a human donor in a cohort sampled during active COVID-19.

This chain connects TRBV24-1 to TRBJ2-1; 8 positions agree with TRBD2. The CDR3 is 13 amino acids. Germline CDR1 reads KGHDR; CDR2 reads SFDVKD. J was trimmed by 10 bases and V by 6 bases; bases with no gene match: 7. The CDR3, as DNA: TGTGCCACCAGTTCGGGAGGGGAGCGAGAGCAGTTCTTC. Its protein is CATSSGGEREQFF.

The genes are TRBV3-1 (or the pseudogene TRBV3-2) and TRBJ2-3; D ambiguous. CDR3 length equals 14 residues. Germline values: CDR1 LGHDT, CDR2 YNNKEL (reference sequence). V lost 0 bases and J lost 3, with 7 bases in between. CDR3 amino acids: CASSQDPVTDTQYF. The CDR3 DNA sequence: TGTGCCAGCAGCCAAGATCCAGTGACAGATACGCAGTATTTT.

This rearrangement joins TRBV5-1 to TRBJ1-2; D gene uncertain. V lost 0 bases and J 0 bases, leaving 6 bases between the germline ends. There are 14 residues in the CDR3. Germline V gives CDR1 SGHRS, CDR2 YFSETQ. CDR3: CASSLDPTNYGYTF. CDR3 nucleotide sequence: TGCGCCAGCAGCTTGGACCCTACTAACTATGGCTACACCTTC.

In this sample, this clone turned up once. CDR3 in DNA: TGCGCCAGCAGCCAAGGTAAAGCGGGTCATGGAGAGACCCAGTACTTC. Translation: CASSQGKAGHGETQYF. This chain uses TRBV4-3 with TRBJ2-5; TRBD2 might be the D (6 bases). Looked up from germline, CDR1 is LGHNA and CDR2 is YSLEER. The V and J ends lost 1 base and 4 bases respectively, with 16 bases between them. The CDR3 totals 16 residues.

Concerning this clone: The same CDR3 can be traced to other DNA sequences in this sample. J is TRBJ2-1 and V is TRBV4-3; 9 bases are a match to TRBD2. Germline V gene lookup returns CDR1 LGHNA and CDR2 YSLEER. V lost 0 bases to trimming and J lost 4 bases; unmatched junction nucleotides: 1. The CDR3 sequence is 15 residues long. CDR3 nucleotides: TGCGCCAGCAGCCAAGAGCTAGCGGGGTACAATGAGCAGTTCTTC. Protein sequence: CASSQELAGYNEQFF.

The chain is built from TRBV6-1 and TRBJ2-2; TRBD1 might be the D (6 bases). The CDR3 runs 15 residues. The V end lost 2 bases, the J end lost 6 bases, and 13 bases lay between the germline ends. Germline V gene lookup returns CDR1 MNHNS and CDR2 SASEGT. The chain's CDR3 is CASSEMGARPGELFF. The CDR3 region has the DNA TGTGCCAGCAGTGAAATGGGGGCGCGTCCCGGGGAGCTGTTTTTT.

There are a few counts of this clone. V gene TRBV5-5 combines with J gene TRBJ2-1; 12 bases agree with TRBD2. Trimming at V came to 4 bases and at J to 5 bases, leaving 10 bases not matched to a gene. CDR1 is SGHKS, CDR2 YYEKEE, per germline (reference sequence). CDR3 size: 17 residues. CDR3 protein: CASSHPKGLAGHNEQFF. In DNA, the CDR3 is TGTGCCAGCAGCCACCCCAAGGGACTAGCGGGCCACAATGAGCAGTTCTTC. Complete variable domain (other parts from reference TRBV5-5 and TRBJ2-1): DAGVTQSPTHLIKTRGQQVTLRCSPISGHKSVSWYQQVLGQGPQFIFQYYEKEERGRGNFPDRFSARQFPNYSSELNVNALLLGDSALYLCASSHPKGLAGHNEQFFGPGTRLTVL.

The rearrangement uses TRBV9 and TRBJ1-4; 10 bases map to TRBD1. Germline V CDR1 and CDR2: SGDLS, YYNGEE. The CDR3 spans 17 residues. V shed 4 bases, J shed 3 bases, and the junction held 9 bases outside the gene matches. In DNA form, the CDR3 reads TGTGCCAGCAGCTTGAGGGGGACAGGGGCTGCTAATGAAAAACTGTTTTTT. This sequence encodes CASSLRGTGAANEKLFF.

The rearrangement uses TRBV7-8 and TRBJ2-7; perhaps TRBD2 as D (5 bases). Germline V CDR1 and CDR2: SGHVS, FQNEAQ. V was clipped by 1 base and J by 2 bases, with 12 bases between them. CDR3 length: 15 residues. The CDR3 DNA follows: TGTGCCAGCAGCTTAGGGAGGACTGACCCCTACGAGCAGTACTTC. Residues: CASSLGRTDPYEQYF.

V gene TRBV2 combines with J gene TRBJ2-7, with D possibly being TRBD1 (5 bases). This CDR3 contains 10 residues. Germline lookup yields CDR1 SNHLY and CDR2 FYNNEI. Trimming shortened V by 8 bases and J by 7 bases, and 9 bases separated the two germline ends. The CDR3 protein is CASPAGEQYF. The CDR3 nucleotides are TGTGCCAGCCCCGCAGGGGAGCAGTACTTC.

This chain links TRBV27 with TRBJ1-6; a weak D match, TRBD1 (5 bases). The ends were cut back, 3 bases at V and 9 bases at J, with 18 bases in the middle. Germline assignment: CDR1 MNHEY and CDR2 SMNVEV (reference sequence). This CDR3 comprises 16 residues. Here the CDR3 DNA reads TGTGCCAGCAGTTTCCCTTCCCCGGGGGTGGGTTCACCCCTCCACTTT. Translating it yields CASSFPSPGVGSPLHF.

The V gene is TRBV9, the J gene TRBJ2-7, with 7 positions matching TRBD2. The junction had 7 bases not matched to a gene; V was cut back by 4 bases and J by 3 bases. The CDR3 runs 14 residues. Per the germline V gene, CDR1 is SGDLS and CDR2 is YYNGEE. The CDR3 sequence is CASSPGGFVYEQYF. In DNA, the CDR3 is TGTGCCAGCAGCCCCGGGGGGTTCGTCTACGAGCAGTACTTC. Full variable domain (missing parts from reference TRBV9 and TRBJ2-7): DSGVTQTPKHLITATGQRVTLRCSPRSGDLSVYWYQQSLDQGLQFLIQYYNGEERAKGNILERFSAQQFPDLHSELNLSSLELGDSALYFCASSPGGFVYEQYFGPGTRLTVT.

CDR3 protein: CASSSEAYEQYF. DNA of the CDR3: TGTGCCAGCTCAAGTGAAGCTTACGAGCAGTACTTC. The J gene is TRBJ2-7, the V gene TRBV18; D call uncertain. This CDR3 has 12 amino acids. Germline CDR1 KGHSH, CDR2 LQKENI. Trimming shortened V by 5 bases and J by 4 bases, and 9 bases separated the two germline ends.

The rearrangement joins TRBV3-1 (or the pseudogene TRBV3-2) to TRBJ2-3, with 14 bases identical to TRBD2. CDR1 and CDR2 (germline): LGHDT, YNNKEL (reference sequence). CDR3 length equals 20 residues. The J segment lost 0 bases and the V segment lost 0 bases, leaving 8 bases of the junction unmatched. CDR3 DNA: TGTGCCAGCAGCCAAGATCGGGGACTAGCGGGAGACTATAGCACAGATACGCAGTATTTT. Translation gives CASSQDRGLAGDYSTDTQYF.

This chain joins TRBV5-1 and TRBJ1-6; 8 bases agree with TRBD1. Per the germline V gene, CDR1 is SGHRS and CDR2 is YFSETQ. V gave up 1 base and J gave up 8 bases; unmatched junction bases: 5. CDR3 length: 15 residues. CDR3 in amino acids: CASSLSQGAYSPLHF. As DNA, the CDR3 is TGCGCCAGCAGCTTGTCCCAGGGGGCTTATTCACCCCTCCACTTT.

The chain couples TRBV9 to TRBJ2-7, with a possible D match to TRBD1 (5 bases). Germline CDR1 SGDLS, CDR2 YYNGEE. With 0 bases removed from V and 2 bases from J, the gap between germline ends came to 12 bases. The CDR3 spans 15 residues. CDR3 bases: TGTGCCAGCAGCGTAGGGGCTACAGGAACCTACGAGCAGTACTTC. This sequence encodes CASSVGATGTYEQYF.

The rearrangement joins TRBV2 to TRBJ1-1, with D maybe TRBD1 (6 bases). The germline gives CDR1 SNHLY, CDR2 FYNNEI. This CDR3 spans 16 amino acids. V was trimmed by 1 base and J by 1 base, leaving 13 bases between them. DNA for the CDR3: TGTGCCAGCAGTGAAGGGGGGCTGATTGGGAACACTGAAGCTTTCTTT. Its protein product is CASSEGGLIGNTEAFF. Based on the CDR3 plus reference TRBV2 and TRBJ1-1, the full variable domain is EPEVTQTPSHQVTQMGQEVILRCVPISNHLYFYWYRQILGQKVEFLVSFYNNEISEKSEIFDDQFSVERPDGSNFTLKIRSTKLEDSAMYFCASSEGGLIGNTEAFFGQGTRLTVV.

This chain's CDR3 is CASESAGATEAFF. The CDR3 coding sequence is TGTGCCAGCGAATCAGCAGGGGCCACTGAAGCTTTCTTT. The rearrangement links TRBV2 to TRBJ1-1; a weak D match, TRBD1 (6 bases). The CDR3 spans 13 residues. Trimming took 8 bases from V and 4 from J, leaving 14 bases between them. Germline CDR1 reads SNHLY; CDR2 reads FYNNEI.

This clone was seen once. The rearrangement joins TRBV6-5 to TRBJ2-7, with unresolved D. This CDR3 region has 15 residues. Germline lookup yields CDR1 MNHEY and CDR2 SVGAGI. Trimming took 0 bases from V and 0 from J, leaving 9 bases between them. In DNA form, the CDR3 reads TGTGCCAGCAGTTACTCGGCGGCGAGCTCCTACGAGCAGTACTTC. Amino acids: CASSYSAASSYEQYF.

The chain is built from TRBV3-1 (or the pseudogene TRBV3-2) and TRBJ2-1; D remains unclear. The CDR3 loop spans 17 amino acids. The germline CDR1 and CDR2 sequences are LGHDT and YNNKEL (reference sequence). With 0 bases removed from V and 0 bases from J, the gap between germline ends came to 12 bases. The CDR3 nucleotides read TGTGCCAGCAGCCAAGAGGGTAGCTTGAACTCCTACAATGAGCAGTTCTTC. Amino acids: CASSQEGSLNSYNEQFF.

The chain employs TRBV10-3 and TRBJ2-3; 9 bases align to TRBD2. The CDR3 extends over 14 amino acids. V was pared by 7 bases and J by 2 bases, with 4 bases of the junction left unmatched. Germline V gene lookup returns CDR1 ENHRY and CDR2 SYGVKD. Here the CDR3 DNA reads TGTGCCATCAACGCGGGGGGGACCACAGATACGCAGTATTTT. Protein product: CAINAGGTTDTQYF.

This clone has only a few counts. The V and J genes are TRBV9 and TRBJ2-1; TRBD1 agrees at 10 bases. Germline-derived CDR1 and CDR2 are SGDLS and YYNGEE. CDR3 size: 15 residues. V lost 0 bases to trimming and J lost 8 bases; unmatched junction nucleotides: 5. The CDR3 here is CASSVGQGAIDEQFF. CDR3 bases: TGTGCCAGCAGCGTAGGACAGGGGGCTATTGATGAGCAGTTCTTC. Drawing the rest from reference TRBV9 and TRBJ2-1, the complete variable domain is DSGVTQTPKHLITATGQRVTLRCSPRSGDLSVYWYQQSLDQGLQFLIQYYNGEERAKGNILERFSAQQFPDLHSELNLSSLELGDSALYFCASSVGQGAIDEQFFGPGTRLTVL.

The CDR3, as DNA: TGTGCCTGGAGATTCAGGGACTTGGGTAGCAATCAGCCCCAGCATTTT. This sequence encodes CAWRFRDLGSNQPQHF. This chain links TRBV30 with TRBJ1-5; TRBD1 is a possible D gene (5 bases). V lost 3 bases and J 0 bases, leaving 15 bases between the germline ends. CDR3 length: 16 amino acids. CDR1 is GTSNPN, CDR2 SVGIG, per germline (reference sequence).

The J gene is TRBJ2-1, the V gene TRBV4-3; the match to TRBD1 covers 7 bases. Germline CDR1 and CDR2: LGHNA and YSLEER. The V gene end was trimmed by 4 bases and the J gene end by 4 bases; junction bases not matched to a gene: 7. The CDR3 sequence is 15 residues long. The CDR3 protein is CASSPTGTVYNEQFF. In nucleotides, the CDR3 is TGCGCCAGCAGCCCGACCGGGACAGTTTACAATGAGCAGTTCTTC.

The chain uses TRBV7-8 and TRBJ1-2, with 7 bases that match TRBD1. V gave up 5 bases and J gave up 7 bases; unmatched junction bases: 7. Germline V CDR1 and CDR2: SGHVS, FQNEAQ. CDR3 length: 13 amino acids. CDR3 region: CASSKPTGTGYTF. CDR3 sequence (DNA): TGTGCCAGCAGCAAGCCGACAGGGACTGGCTACACCTTC.

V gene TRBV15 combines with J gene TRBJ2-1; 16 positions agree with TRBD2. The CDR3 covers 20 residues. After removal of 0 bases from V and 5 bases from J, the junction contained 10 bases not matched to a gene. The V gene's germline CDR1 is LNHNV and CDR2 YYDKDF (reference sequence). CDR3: CATSRDSGTSGGARHNEQFF. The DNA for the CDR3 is TGTGCCACCAGCAGAGATTCCGGGACTAGCGGGGGGGCACGTCACAATGAGCAGTTCTTC.